A selection of T cell receptor beta chains follows, all from one sample in a study of blood T cell repertoires in COVID-19. Sequencing used immunoSEQ multiplex PCR; TCRdb keeps in-frame clones, though not all of them. Counted here are 260,000 or so clones, roughly 86% occurring once; the ten biggest clones make up 0.7%. Source material: peripheral blood. The receptors were sampled from a human donor in a cohort sampled during active COVID-19. CDR3s include the opening cysteine and the closing phenylalanine or tryptophan. A D gene is named only where the DNA matches it firmly. Some rows mark clone size as missing; the rest say once, few, many or name a class of expanded clone.

V	size	J	D	DNA	CDR3
TRBV6-5	NA	TRBJ1-1	NA	TGTGGAGCTCAGGGATTAACTGAAGCTTTCTTT	CGAQGLTEAFF
TRBV5-1	once	TRBJ1-3	TRBD1	TGCGCCAGCAGCTCGGGACAGGGTCTTGACACCATATATTTT	CASSSGQGLDTIYF
TRBV4-1	NA	TRBJ2-7	TRBD2	TGCGCCAGCAGCCAAGCCGTCCGGGAGGACTACGAGCAGTACTTC	CASSQAVREDYEQYF
TRBV2	few	TRBJ1-5	TRBD1	TGTGCCAGCAGTGGGGACAGCGGGAGCAATCAGCCCCAGCATTTT	CASSGDSGSNQPQHF
TRBV5-1	NA	TRBJ2-1	TRBD1	TGCGCCAGCAGCCGTGACGGGACAGGTGACAATGAGCAGTTCTTC	CASSRDGTGDNEQFF
TRBV28	NA	TRBJ2-4	TRBD1	TGTGCCAGCAAATGGGGACAGTCAATTAAAAACATTCAGTACTTC	CASKWGQSIKNIQYF
TRBV20-1	NA	TRBJ2-7	TRBD2	TGCAGTGCTAGTGTGTCTAGCGGGAGGGCCTACGAGCAGTACTTC	CSASVSSGRAYEQYF
TRBV5-1	NA	TRBJ2-1	NA	TGCGCCAGCAGAACTAGTGATGTTTACAATGAGCAGTTCTTC	CASRTSDVYNEQFF
TRBV28	once	TRBJ2-4	TRBD2	TGTGCCAGCAGTTTAGATCCAGCGGGAGGGACAAAAAACATTCAGTACTTC	CASSLDPAGGTKNIQYF
TRBV6-5	NA	TRBJ1-1	NA	TGTGCCAGCAGTTACCTGGGACAGAACACTGAAGCTTTCTTT	CASSYLGQNTEAFF
TRBV28	NA	TRBJ1-2	NA	TGTGCCAGCAGTTTCCCAACAACTCCAGGGCGCGGTGGCTACACCTTC	CASSFPTTPGRGGYTF
TRBV6-1	NA	TRBJ2-3	NA	TGTGCCAGCAGTGGCTTTGGGGGGGGGCTTAACACAGATACGCAGTATTTT	CASSGFGGGLNTDTQYF
TRBV5-4	NA	TRBJ1-6	NA	TGTGCCAGCAGCTTCTACCTTGGGGCGGATTCACCCCTCCACTTT	CASSFYLGADSPLHF
TRBV4-3	NA	TRBJ1-4	TRBD1	TGCGCCAGCAGCCAAGGGACAGGGAATGAAAAACTGTTTTTT	CASSQGTGNEKLFF
TRBV15	NA	TRBJ2-7	NA	TGTGCCACCAGCAGAGATAGGGGGTCTGCTGAGCAGTACTTC	CATSRDRGSAEQYF
TRBV30	NA	TRBJ2-1	TRBD2	TGTGCCTGGAGTATCAGACTAGCGGGAGGTGAGCAGTTCTTC	CAWSIRLAGGEQFF
TRBV3-1/TRBV3-2	NA	TRBJ2-1	NA	TGTGCCAGCAGCCATCGGCAAATCGGGGACTTCCCCTACAATGAGCAGTTCTTC	CASSHRQIGDFPYNEQFF